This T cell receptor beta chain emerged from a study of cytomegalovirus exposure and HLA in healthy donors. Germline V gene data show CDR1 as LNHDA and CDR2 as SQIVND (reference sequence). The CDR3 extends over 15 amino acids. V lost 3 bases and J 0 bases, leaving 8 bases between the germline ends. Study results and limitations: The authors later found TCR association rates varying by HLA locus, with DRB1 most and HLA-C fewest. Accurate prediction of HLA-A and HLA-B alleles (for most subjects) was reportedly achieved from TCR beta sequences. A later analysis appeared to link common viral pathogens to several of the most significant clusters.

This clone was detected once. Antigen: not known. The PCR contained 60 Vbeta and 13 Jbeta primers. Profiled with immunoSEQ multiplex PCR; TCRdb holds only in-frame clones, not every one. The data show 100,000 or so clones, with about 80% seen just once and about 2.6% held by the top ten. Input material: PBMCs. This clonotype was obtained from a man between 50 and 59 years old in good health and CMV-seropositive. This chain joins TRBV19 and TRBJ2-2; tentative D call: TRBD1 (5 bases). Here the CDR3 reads CASSIQGTNTGELFF. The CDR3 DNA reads TGTGCCAGTAGTATCCAGGGCACGAACACCGGGGAGCTGTTTTTT.